What follows are 7 T cell receptor beta chains derived from one specimen sequenced in a study of preoperative IRX-2 immunotherapy in early breast cancer. Using immunoSEQ multiplex PCR, the repertoire was profiled, and TCRdb retains in-frame clones only, with some absent. Of roughly 99,000 clones in the sample, around 86% were seen once. Treatment specified: preoperative locoregional IRX-2 cytokine immunotherapy. The material sequenced was tumor tissue, taken after IRX-2 immunotherapy. These receptors were taken from a human donor with breast cancer.

This rearrangement joins TRBV29-1 to TRBJ2-2, with 7 bases that match TRBD2. The CDR3 consists of 14 residues. The germline V gene has CDR1 SQVTM and CDR2 ANQGSEA. V lost 2 bases to trimming and J lost 6 bases; unmatched junction nucleotides: 6. The CDR3 nucleotides read TGCAGCGTTGAATGGGGCGCGGGGGCCGGGGAGCTGTTTTTT. This gives the protein CSVEWGAGAGELFF.

The genes are TRBV19 and TRBJ2-2; no definite D call. Per germline, CDR1 LNHDA and CDR2 SQIVND (reference sequence). Trimming left V 3 bases short and J 2 bases short, with 4 bases between. The length of the CDR3 is 13 residues. The CDR3 sequence is CASSILNTGELFF. The CDR3 region has the DNA TGTGCCAGTAGTATTCTAAACACCGGGGAGCTGTTTTTT.

The V and J genes are TRBV28 and TRBJ1-4; D unresolved. The CDR3 is made up of 13 amino acids. From germline, CDR1 is MDHEN and CDR2 SYDVKM. Deletions cut 3 bases from V and 8 bases from J, with 10 bases between. The CDR3 nucleotides are TGTGCCAGCAGTTTTGTCCGAGGGGAAAAACTGTTTTTT. Its translation: CASSFVRGEKLFF.

V gene TRBV18 combines with J gene TRBJ2-2, with 13 nucleotides matching TRBD2. V was pared by 0 bases and J by 2 bases, with 6 bases of the junction left unmatched. The CDR3 totals 19 residues. The germline V gene encodes CDR1 KGHSH and CDR2 LQKENI. The CDR3 DNA reads as TGTGCCAGCTCACCACCGCTGACTAGCGGGGGGCCAAACACCGGGGAGCTGTTTTTT. It is translated as CASSPPLTSGGPNTGELFF.

The chain carries TRBV28 and TRBJ2-7, with TRBD1 identical over 9 bases. V trimming: 5 bases; J trimming: 4 bases; junction bases outside the gene matches: 6. The CDR3 spans 14 residues. Germline V gene lookup returns CDR1 MDHEN and CDR2 SYDVKM. CDR3 coding DNA: TGTGCCAGCAGTACCCCCGACAGGGGGTACGAGCAGTACTTC. Its protein is CASSTPDRGYEQYF.

This clone came up a few times. The CDR3 sequence is CASSTGHVGEPQHF. In DNA form, the CDR3 reads TGTGCCAGTAGTACCGGACATGTCGGAGAGCCCCAGCATTTT. The chain uses TRBV19 and TRBJ1-5; TRBD1 is a possible D gene (5 bases). V was shortened by 4 bases and J by 8 bases, with 15 bases between the two germline ends. CDR1 and CDR2 (germline): LNHDA, SQIVND (reference sequence). The CDR3 contains 14 residues.

This clone was observed a few times. The J gene is TRBJ2-1, the V gene TRBV29-1, with D tentatively TRBD1 (5 bases). CDR1 and CDR2 from the germline V gene are SQVTM and ANQGSEA. V was clipped by 8 bases and J by 6 bases, with 14 bases between them. The length of the CDR3 is 12 residues. DNA for the CDR3: TGCAGCACAGTATGGGGCGGCAATGAGCAGTTCTTC. Translated, it gives CSTVWGGNEQFF.